These 22 T cell receptor beta chains share one sample of origin, sequenced in a study of T cell responses to AZD1222 COVID-19 vaccine. Clones were sequenced by immunoSEQ multiplex PCR, and TCRdb holds only the in-frame ones, with some missing. This sample has about 160,000 clones, with 94% found just once. The sample was peripheral blood, taken on day 0 of AZD1222 vaccination. These receptors came from an adult in good health.

CDR3 in DNA: TGTGCCAGCAGTGGGGGTATTAACTACGAGCAGTACGTC. Residues: CASSGGINYEQYV. This sequence joins TRBV2 and TRBJ2-7; no clear D. The germline V and J ends were trimmed by 4 bases and 3 bases, with 10 bases remaining between them. Germline assignment: CDR1 SNHLY and CDR2 FYNNEI. The CDR3 spans 13 residues.

This rearrangement joins TRBV19 to TRBJ1-1, with D possibly being TRBD1 (6 bases). CDR3 length equals 15 residues. V lost 5 bases to trimming and J lost 0 bases, with 13 bases between them. Germline V lookup: CDR1 LNHDA, CDR2 SQIVND (reference sequence). CDR3 loop: CASSARTALNTEAFF. The CDR3 DNA follows: TGTGCCAGTAGTGCCAGGACAGCTTTGAACACTGAAGCTTTCTTT.

DNA of the CDR3: TGTGCCAGCAGCTTAGGACAGGCCATTAATGAAAAACTGTTTTTT. It codes for CASSLGQAINEKLFF. The V and J genes are TRBV7-9 and TRBJ1-4, with D tentatively TRBD1 (6 bases). V shed 1 base and J shed 4 bases, with 10 bases lying between them. Germline loops: CDR1 SEHNR, CDR2 FQNEAQ (reference sequence). The CDR3 is 15 residues long. The full variable domain, its missing parts supplied by reference TRBV7-9 and TRBJ1-4, is DTGVSQNPRHKITKRGQNVTFRCDPISEHNRLYWYRQTLGQGPEFLTYFQNEAQLEKSRLLSDRFSAERPKGSFSTLEIQRTEQGDSAMYLCASSLGQAINEKLFFGSGTQLSVL.

The chain is built from TRBV19 and TRBJ1-3; D gene uncertain. The length of the CDR3 is 15 residues. Germline V gives CDR1 LNHDA, CDR2 SQIVND (reference sequence). V dropped 7 bases and J dropped 8 bases, with 21 bases sitting between them. The CDR3 protein is CASTDGVGASDTIYF. Written as DNA, the CDR3 is TGTGCCAGTACAGATGGGGTTGGTGCTTCAGACACCATATATTTT.

This clone has just one count. This chain connects TRBV19 to TRBJ2-1; a weak D match, TRBD1 (6 bases). Germline V gene data show CDR1 as LNHDA and CDR2 as SQIVND (reference sequence). The CDR3 length is 17 residues. The V gene lost 3 bases and the J gene lost 1 base, with 16 bases spanning the gap. The CDR3 loop is CASSIWGSGVSYNEQFF. CDR3 bases: TGTGCCAGTAGTATCTGGGGTTCAGGGGTTTCCTACAATGAGCAGTTCTTC.

The count of this clone is one. The rearrangement links TRBV5-1 to TRBJ2-2; D is unresolved. CDR1 is SGHRS and CDR2 is YFSETQ in the germline V gene. The CDR3 covers 15 residues. Trimming removed 4 bases from V and 3 bases from J, with 13 bases in between. The CDR3 spells CASSPAWGYTGELFF. The DNA of the CDR3 is TGCGCCAGCAGCCCGGCTTGGGGTTACACCGGGGAGCTGTTTTTT. Looking up the rest from reference TRBV5-1 and TRBJ2-2 gives the full variable domain: KAGVTQTPRYLIKTRGQQVTLSCSPISGHRSVSWYQQTPGQGLQFLFEYFSETQRNKGNFPGRFSGRQFSNSRSEMNVSTLELGDSALYLCASSPAWGYTGELFFGEGSRLTVL.

J is TRBJ2-1 and V is TRBV27, with 7 bases lining up with TRBD1. CDR1 and CDR2 (germline): MNHEY, SMNVEV (reference sequence). V shed 4 bases and J 8 bases; nucleotides not matched to a gene: 11. The CDR3 covers 15 residues. The CDR3 protein is CASSSRQGWLYEQFF. CDR3 DNA: TGTGCCAGCAGTTCCAGACAGGGATGGTTGTATGAGCAGTTCTTC.

This clone was counted a single time. The gene calls are TRBV24-1 and TRBJ2-1; D unresolved. This CDR3 is built from 14 residues. Germline-derived CDR1 and CDR2 are KGHDR and SFDVKD. Deletions cut 4 bases from V and 10 bases from J, with 16 bases between. DNA for the CDR3: TGTGCCACCAGTGACACAAAAATCGTCGGGGAGCAGTTCTTC. Protein sequence: CATSDTKIVGEQFF.

The V call is TRBV28, the J call TRBJ1-4; possible D gene TRBD1, 5 bases. Trimming removed 4 bases at V and 3 bases at J, with 12 bases between. The CDR3 has 15 amino acids. CDR1 is MDHEN and CDR2 is SYDVKM in the germline V gene. The CDR3 here is CASSSPGIANEKLFF. The CDR3 DNA sequence: TGTGCCAGCAGTTCACCAGGGATAGCTAATGAAAAACTGTTTTTT.

Here the CDR3 DNA reads TGTGCCAGTAGTGGGAGCGGGTGGGAGACCCAGTACTTC. The encoded protein is CASSGSGWETQYF. The V gene is TRBV19, the J gene TRBJ2-5; TRBD2 might be the D (6 bases). In germline, CDR1 is LNHDA, CDR2 SQIVND (reference sequence). The CDR3 is 13 amino acids. V shed 5 bases and J shed 5 bases, with 12 bases lying between them.

This clone was counted between two and nine times. The same CDR3 also results from other DNA sequences found in this sample. This sequence joins TRBV29-1 and TRBJ1-2; D gene unclear. The length of the CDR3 is 12 residues. V was shortened by 1 base and J by 4 bases, with 7 bases between the two germline ends. Germline V gene sequence: CDR1 SQVTM, CDR2 ANQGSEA. The CDR3 sequence is CSVEARPYGYTF. CDR3 DNA: TGCAGCGTTGAAGCCCGACCCTATGGCTACACCTTC.

As to this clone: Other DNA sequences in this sample translate to the same CDR3. The V call is TRBV5-1, the J call TRBJ2-3; D is perhaps TRBD1 (6 bases). Germline values: CDR1 SGHRS, CDR2 YFSETQ. The V end lost 1 base, the J end lost 0 bases, and 12 bases lay between the germline ends. There are 16 residues in the CDR3. CDR3 residues: CASSLQTGFSTDTQYF. In DNA form, the CDR3 reads TGCGCCAGCAGCTTGCAAACAGGGTTTAGCACAGATACGCAGTATTTT.

The V and J genes are TRBV5-1 and TRBJ2-3, with D perhaps matching TRBD2 (5 bases). CDR3 length: 14 amino acids. The V end was cut by 0 bases, the J end by 8 bases, with 13 bases between. CDR1 is SGHRS, CDR2 YFSETQ, per germline. The CDR3, as DNA: TGCGCCAGCAGCTTGGAACCCGGGGTTGGTACGCAGTATTTT. Translated, it gives CASSLEPGVGTQYF.

The rearrangement joins TRBV2 to TRBJ1-1; D is undetermined. Germline V gives CDR1 SNHLY, CDR2 FYNNEI. The CDR3 is made up of 13 amino acids. Trimming cost V 3 bases and J 2 bases, with 7 bases left between them. The CDR3 DNA reads TGTGCCAGCAGTGACGGAACTAACACTGAAGCTTTCTTT. Protein sequence: CASSDGTNTEAFF.

The J gene is TRBJ2-3, the V gene TRBV10-3; D is undetermined. The CDR3 consists of 12 residues. V was clipped by 8 bases and J by 0 bases, with 6 bases between them. CDR1 and CDR2 from the germline V gene are ENHRY and SYGVKD. CDR3 DNA: TGTGCCATCTCCCCTAGCACAGATACGCAGTATTTT. This encodes CAISPSTDTQYF.

The rearrangement links TRBV6-1 to TRBJ1-3, with D possibly TRBD1 on 6 matching bases. From germline, CDR1 is MNHNS and CDR2 SASEGT. CDR3 length: 17 amino acids. V dropped 1 base and J dropped 4 bases, with 17 bases sitting between them. The CDR3 sequence: CASSEGIARGLGNTIYF. CDR3 DNA sequence: TGTGCCAGCAGTGAAGGAATTGCCAGGGGCTTGGGAAACACCATATATTTT.

The rearrangement links TRBV10-3 to TRBJ2-5, with a weak D call TRBD2 (6 bases). The CDR3 consists of 13 residues. Germline V gene lookup returns CDR1 ENHRY and CDR2 SYGVKD. Deletions cut 5 bases from V and 5 bases from J, with 12 bases between. CDR3 in amino acids: CAISRDLGETQYF. CDR3 in DNA: TGTGCCATCAGTAGGGACTTAGGGGAGACCCAGTACTTC.

This clone was found once. This chain links TRBV5-4 with TRBJ2-3, with 9 bases identical to TRBD1. This CDR3 has 15 residues. V was pared by 0 bases and J by 3 bases, with 2 bases of the junction left unmatched. CDR1 is SGHNT and CDR2 is YYREEE in the germline V gene (reference sequence). CDR3 protein: CASSLDRGQTDTQYF. CDR3 DNA sequence: TGTGCCAGCAGCTTGGACAGGGGGCAAACAGATACGCAGTATTTT.

In its sample, this clone was seen once. This chain's CDR3 is CASSFGGNIQYF. CDR3 bases: TGTGCCAGCAGCTTCGGTGGGAACATTCAGTACTTC. The rearrangement links TRBV7-9 to TRBJ2-4; D is unresolved. Germline lookup yields CDR1 SEHNR and CDR2 FQNEAQ (reference sequence). This CDR3 is built from 12 residues. Trimming took off 3 bases at V and 7 bases at J, with 7 bases between the two ends.

The V call is TRBV5-1, the J call TRBJ1-1, with 7 bases that match TRBD1. V lost 4 bases, J lost 1 base, and 10 bases stayed unmatched. Germline lookup yields CDR1 SGHRS and CDR2 YFSETQ. The CDR3 extends over 16 amino acids. CDR3 protein: CASSEQIRTGNTEAFF. CDR3 DNA: TGCGCCAGCAGCGAGCAGATCAGGACAGGGAACACTGAAGCTTTCTTT.

Regarding this clone: The junction departs from germline at one end; a sequencing error may be responsible. V and J are TRBV6-1 and TRBJ2-1, with TRBD1 matching over 9 bases. The CDR3 covers 12 residues. Germline loops: CDR1 MNHNS, CDR2 SASEGT. The CDR3 protein is CASSELGDRVLF. CDR3 nucleotide sequence: TGTGCCAGCAGTGAACTAGGGGACAGGGTTCTCTTC.

This clone has only one observation. This rearrangement joins TRBV3-1 (or the pseudogene TRBV3-2) to TRBJ2-1; TRBD1 might be the D (5 bases). Trimming pared 1 base from V and 12 bases from J, leaving 13 bases between. This CDR3 comprises 13 residues. Looked up from germline, CDR1 is LGHDT and CDR2 is YNNKEL (reference sequence). The CDR3 DNA reads TGTGCCAGCAGCCAAGCGACGACAGCCCCGCAGTTCTTC. As protein: CASSQATTAPQFF.